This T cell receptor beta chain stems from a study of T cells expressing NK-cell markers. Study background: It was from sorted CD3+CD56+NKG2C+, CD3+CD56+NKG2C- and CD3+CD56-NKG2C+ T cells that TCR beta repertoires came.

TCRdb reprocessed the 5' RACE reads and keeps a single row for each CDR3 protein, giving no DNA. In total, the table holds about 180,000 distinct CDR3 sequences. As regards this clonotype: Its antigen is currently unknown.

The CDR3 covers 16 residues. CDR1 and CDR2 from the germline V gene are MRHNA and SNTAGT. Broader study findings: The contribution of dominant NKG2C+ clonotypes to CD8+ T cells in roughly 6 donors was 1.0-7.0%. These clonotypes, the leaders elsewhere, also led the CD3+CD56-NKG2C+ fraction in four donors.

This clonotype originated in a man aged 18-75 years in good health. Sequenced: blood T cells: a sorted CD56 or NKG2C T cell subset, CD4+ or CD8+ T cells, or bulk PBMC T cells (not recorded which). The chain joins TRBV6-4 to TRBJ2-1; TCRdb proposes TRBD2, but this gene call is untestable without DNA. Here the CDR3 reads CASSEGTSGGRNEQFF.